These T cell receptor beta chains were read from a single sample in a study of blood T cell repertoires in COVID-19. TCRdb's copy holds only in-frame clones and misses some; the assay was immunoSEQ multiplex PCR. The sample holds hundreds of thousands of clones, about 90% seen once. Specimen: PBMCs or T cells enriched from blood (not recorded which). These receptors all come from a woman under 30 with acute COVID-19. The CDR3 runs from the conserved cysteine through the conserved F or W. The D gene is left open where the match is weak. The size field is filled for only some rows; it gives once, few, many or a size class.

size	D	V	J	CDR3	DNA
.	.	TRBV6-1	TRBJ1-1	CASSDRHWNTEAFF	TGTGCCAGCAGTGATAGACACTGGAACACTGAAGCTTTCTTT
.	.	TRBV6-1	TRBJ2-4	CASSDGSVAKNIQYF	TGTGCCAGCAGTGACGGGAGTGTAGCCAAAAACATTCAGTACTTC
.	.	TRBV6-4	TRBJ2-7	CASSDSPNHEQYF	TGTGCCAGCAGTGACAGCCCCAACCACGAGCAGTACTTC
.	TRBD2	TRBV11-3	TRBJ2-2	CASSPSGTGELFF	TGTGCCAGCAGTCCTAGCGGCACCGGGGAGCTGTTTTTT
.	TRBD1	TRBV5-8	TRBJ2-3	CASSFRTGTSTDTQYF	TGTGCCAGCAGCTTCCGGACAGGGACTTCCACAGATACGCAGTATTTT
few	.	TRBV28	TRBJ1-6	CASSPPPDRRWAPLHF	TGTGCCAGCAGTCCCCCCCCCGACAGGAGGTGGGCACCCCTCCACTTT
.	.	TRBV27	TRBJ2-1	CASRDDGTPYNEQFF	TGTGCCTCCCGGGACGACGGGACTCCTTACAATGAGCAGTTCTTC
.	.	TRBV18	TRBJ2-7	CASSPPTDPYEQYF	TGTGCCAGCTCACCCCCGACAGATCCCTACGAGCAGTACTTC
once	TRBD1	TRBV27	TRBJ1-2	CASSPTGGSGYTF	TGTGCCAGCAGTCCCACAGGGGGTAGTGGCTACACCTTC
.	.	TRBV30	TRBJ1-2	CAWSTGQGYTF	TGTGCCTGGAGCACAGGGCAGGGCTACACCTTC
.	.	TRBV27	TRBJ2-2	CASTSWMGGTGELFF	TGTGCCAGCACCTCATGGATGGGGGGCACCGGGGAGCTGTTTTTT
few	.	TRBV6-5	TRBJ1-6	CASSSGSPLHF	TGTGCCAGCAGTTCAGGATCGCCCCTCCACTTT
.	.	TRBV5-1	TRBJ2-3	CASSSPLTDTQYF	TGCGCCAGCAGCTCGCCACTCACAGATACGCAGTATTTT
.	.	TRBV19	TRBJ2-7	CASSLTLADYEQYF	TGTGCCAGTAGTCTGACGCTAGCCGATTACGAGCAGTACTTC
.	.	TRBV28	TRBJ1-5	CASSQSKSNQPQHF	TGTGCCAGCAGTCAAAGCAAGAGCAATCAGCCCCAGCATTTT
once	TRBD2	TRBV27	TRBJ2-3	CASSPLGLAGGTDTQYF	TGTGCCAGCAGTCCCTTGGGACTAGCGGGAGGGACAGATACGCAGTATTTT
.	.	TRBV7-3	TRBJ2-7	CASSLTGLATYEQYF	TGTGCCAGCAGCTTAACAGGGCTAGCGACCTACGAGCAGTACTTC
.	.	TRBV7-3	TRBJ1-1	CASSSGSGNTEAFF	TGTGCCAGCAGCTCCGGATCGGGGAACACTGAAGCTTTCTTT
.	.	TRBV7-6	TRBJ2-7	CASSLRQESYEQYF	TGTGCCAGCAGCTTAAGACAGGAGTCCTACGAGCAGTACTTC
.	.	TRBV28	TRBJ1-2	CASSPPGQLLYGYTF	TGTGCCAGCAGTCCGCCCGGACAGCTCCTCTATGGCTACACCTTC
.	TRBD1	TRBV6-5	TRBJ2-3	CASSMTGARTDTQYF	TGTGCCAGCAGTATGACAGGGGCACGCACAGATACGCAGTATTTT
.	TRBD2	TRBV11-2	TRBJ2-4	CASTSGPKNIQYF	TGTGCCAGCACTAGCGGGCCCAAAAACATTCAGTACTTC
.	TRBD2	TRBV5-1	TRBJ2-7	CASSLAGLVREQYF	TGCGCCAGCAGCTTAGCGGGACTAGTGAGGGAGCAGTACTTC
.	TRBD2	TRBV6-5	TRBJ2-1	CASSSGLAANNEQFF	TGTGCCAGCAGCAGCGGACTAGCGGCCAACAATGAGCAGTTCTTC
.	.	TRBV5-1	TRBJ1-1	CASSLVGGEFTEAFF	TGCGCCAGCAGCTTGGTGGGAGGGGAGTTCACTGAAGCTTTCTTT
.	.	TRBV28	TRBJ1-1	CASSFHWQPEAFF	TGTGCCAGCAGTTTTCATTGGCAACCTGAAGCTTTCTTT
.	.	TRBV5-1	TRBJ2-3	CASSSGTSPTDTQYF	TGCGCCAGCAGTTCCGGGACAAGTCCCACAGATACGCAGTATTTT
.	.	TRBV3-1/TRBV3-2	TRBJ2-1	CASSQDSQRSSYNEQFF	TGTGCCAGCAGCCAAGATAGCCAGCGGAGCTCCTACAATGAGCAGTTCTTC
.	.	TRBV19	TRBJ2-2	CASRAGMNTGELFF	TGTGCCAGTAGGGCGGGGATGAACACCGGGGAGCTGTTTTTT
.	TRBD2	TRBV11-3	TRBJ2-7	CASSFEMAGVRQYF	TGTGCCAGCAGCTTCGAAATGGCGGGAGTCCGGCAGTACTTC
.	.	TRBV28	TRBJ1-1	CASSFRSIAFF	TGTGCCAGCAGTTTCCGGAGCATCGCTTTCTTT
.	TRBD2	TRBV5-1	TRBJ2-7	CASKLIAGAYEQYF	TGCGCCAGCAAGTTAATAGCGGGAGCCTACGAGCAGTACTTC
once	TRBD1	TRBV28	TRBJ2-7	CASSSPDRVSYEQYF	TGTGCCAGCAGTTCCCCGGACAGGGTCTCCTACGAGCAGTACTTC
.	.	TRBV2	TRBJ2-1	CASSVGLFNEQFF	TGTGCCAGCAGTGTGGGGCTATTCAATGAGCAGTTCTTC
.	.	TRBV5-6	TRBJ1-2	CASSLWGTYGYTF	TGTGCCAGCAGCTTGTGGGGCACCTATGGCTACACCTTC
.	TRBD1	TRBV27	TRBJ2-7	CASSLSGTGHYEQYF	TGTGCCAGCAGTTTATCAGGGACAGGGCACTACGAGCAGTACTTC
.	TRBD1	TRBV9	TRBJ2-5	CASNRQGSQETQYF	TGTGCCAGCAATCGACAGGGCTCACAAGAGACCCAGTACTTC
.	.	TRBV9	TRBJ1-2	CASSVLGQQNYGYTF	TGTGCCAGCAGCGTATTAGGACAACAGAACTATGGCTACACCTTC
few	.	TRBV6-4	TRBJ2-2	CASSEGEAGELFF	TGTGCCAGCAGTGAGGGGGAGGCCGGGGAGCTGTTTTTT
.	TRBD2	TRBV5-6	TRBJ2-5	CASSLTSGTFEETQYF	TGTGCCAGCAGCTTGACTAGCGGGACCTTCGAAGAGACCCAGTACTTC
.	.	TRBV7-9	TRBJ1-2	CASSLVTTGGGYTF	TGTGCCAGCAGCTTAGTTACGACTGGCGGTGGCTACACCTTC
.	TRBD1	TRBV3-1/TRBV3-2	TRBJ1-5	CASSHRTGDPEHF	TGTGCCAGCAGCCATCGCACAGGGGACCCCGAGCATTTT
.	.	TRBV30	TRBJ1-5	CAWSVLRSNQPQHF	TGTGCCTGGAGTGTACTTCGTAGCAATCAGCCCCAGCATTTT
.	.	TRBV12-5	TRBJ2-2	CASGLVPGTGELFF	TGTGCTAGTGGTTTGGTACCCGGTACCGGGGAGCTGTTTTTT
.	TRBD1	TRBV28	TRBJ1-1	CASSSRDREYTEAFF	TGTGCCAGCAGTTCCCGGGACAGGGAATATACTGAAGCTTTCTTT
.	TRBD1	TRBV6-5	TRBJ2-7	CASRGGRGRHEQYF	TGTGCCAGCAGAGGGGGCAGGGGGCGACACGAGCAGTACTTC
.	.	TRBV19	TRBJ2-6	CASKGGIYSGANVLTF	TGTGCCAGTAAGGGCGGGATTTACTCTGGGGCCAACGTCCTGACTTTC
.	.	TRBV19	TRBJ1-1	CASSWTWGTEAFF	TGTGCCAGTAGTTGGACATGGGGCACTGAAGCTTTCTTT
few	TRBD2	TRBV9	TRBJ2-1	CASSVERELYNEQFF	TGTGCCAGCAGCGTAGAGCGGGAGTTATACAATGAGCAGTTCTTC
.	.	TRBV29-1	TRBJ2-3	CSVGARPLPDTQYF	TGCAGCGTTGGGGCCCGGCCCCTCCCAGATACGCAGTATTTT
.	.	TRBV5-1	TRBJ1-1	CASSSGHQNTEAFF	TGCGCCAGCAGTTCTGGACATCAGAACACTGAAGCTTTCTTT